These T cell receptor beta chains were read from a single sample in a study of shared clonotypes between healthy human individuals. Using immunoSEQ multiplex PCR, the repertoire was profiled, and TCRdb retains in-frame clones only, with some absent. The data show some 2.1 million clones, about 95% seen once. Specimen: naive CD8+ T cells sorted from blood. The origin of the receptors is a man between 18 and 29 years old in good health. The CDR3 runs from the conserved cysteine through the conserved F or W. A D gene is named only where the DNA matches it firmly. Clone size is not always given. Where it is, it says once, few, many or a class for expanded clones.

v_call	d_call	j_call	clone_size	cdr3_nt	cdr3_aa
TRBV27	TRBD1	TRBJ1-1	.	TGTGCCAGCCGGCCGACAGGGGACATGAACACTGAAGCTTTCTTT	CASRPTGDMNTEAFF
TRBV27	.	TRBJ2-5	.	TGTGCCAGCAATGAAGGGGGAGGCGAGACCCAGTACTTC	CASNEGGGETQYF
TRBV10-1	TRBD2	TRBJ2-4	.	TGCGCCAGCAGTGGGACTAGCGGGAGGGCCTCCATTCAGTACTTC	CASSGTSGRASIQYF
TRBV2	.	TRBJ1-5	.	TGTGCCAGCACTTCAGAGGGAAGCAATCAGCCCCAGCATTTT	CASTSEGSNQPQHF
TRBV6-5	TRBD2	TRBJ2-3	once	TGTGCCAGCAGCCCGGGACTAGCGACCACAGATACGCAGTATTTT	CASSPGLATTDTQYF
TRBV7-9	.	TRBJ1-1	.	TGTGCCAGCAGCTTAGTATATGCCAGAGAAGCTTTCTTT	CASSLVYAREAFF
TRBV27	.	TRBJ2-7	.	TGTGCCAGCAGTCACAGACCCGCCTCCGCCGAGCAGTACTTC	CASSHRPASAEQYF
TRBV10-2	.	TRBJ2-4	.	TGCGCCAGCACACCGGGGCAGGGGCATGAAAACATTCAGTACTTC	CASTPGQGHENIQYF
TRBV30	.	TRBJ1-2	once	TGTGGAACCATCAACTATGGCTACACCTTC	CGTINYGYTF
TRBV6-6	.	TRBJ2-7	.	TGTGCCGTAGGGGCAGGGGAGACCTACGAGCAGTACTTC	CAVGAGETYEQYF
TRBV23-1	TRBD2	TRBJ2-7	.	TGCGCCAGCAGTCAATCATTAGCGGGGTTGACGCCCGGGCAGTACTTC	CASSQSLAGLTPGQYF
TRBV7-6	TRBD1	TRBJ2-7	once	TGTGCCAGCAGCTTAGGGACAGGCCGTTACTCCTACGAGCAGTACTTC	CASSLGTGRYSYEQYF
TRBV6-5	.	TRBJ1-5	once	TGTGCCAGCAGTTACTCGAGAAAGGGCAATCAGCCCCAGCATTTT	CASSYSRKGNQPQHF
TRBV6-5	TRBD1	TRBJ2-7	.	TGTGCCAGCAGCCATGGACAGGGCAGCACCCACGAGCAGTACTTC	CASSHGQGSTHEQYF
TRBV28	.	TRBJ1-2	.	TGTGCCAGCAGCTACCGCGCGGGGGACTATGGCTACACCTTC	CASSYRAGDYGYTF
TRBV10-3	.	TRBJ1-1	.	TGTGCCATCAGTGAGTCCCAGGGAGGGTACACTGAAGCTTTCTTT	CAISESQGGYTEAFF
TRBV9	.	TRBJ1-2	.	TGTGCCAGCAGCACCAACAAAAACTTACAGGGAGGCCCACTCTATGGCTACACCTTC	CASSTNKNLQGGPLYGYTF
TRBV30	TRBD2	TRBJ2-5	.	TGTGCCTGGAGTAGAGAAGCGGGGGGGTACCAAGAGACCCAGTACTTC	CAWSREAGGYQETQYF
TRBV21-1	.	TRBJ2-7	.	TGTGCCAGCAGCAAAGGGGGTGTCTCTCCGTACGAGCACGAGCAGTACTTC	CASSKGGVSPYEHEQYF
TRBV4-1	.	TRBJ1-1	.	TGCGCCAGCAGCCAAGAAGGAGTAGGGAGCCATGGTGAAGCTTTCTTT	CASSQEGVGSHGEAFF
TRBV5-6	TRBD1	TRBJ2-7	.	TGTGCCAGCAGCCCCGGGACAGGGGTTTCCTACGAGCAGTACTTC	CASSPGTGVSYEQYF
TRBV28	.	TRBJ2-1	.	TGTGCCAGCAGGCGCCAATTGGGTGACAATGAGCAGTTCTTC	CASRRQLGDNEQFF
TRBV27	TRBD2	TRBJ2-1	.	TGTGCCAGCAGTTACTCTAGCGGGGTGGTCTACAATGAGCAGTTCTTC	CASSYSSGVVYNEQFF
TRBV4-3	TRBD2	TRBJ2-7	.	TGCGCCAGCAGCGAGGGACTAGCCTACGAGCAGTACTTC	CASSEGLAYEQYF
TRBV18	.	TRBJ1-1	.	TGTGCCAGCTCACTTTACGACAGCATGAACACTGAAGCTTTCTTT	CASSLYDSMNTEAFF
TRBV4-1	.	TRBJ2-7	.	TGCGCCAGCAGCCAGGGCGGGGCTGTCTACGAGCAGTACTTC	CASSQGGAVYEQYF
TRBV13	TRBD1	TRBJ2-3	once	TGTGCCAGCAGCTTAGGTGAGGGGGCTGGCACAGATACGCAGTATTTT	CASSLGEGAGTDTQYF
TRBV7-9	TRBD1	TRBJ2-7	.	TGTGCCAGCAGCCCCCAAAACAGGGGCGAGCAGTACTTC	CASSPQNRGEQYF
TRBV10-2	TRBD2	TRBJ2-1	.	TGCGCCAGCAGGGGACTAGCGGGGAGAAATGAGCAGTTCTTC	CASRGLAGRNEQFF
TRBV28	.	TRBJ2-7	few	TGTGCCAGCAGTTTAGGGGGGTCCTACGAGCAGTACTTC	CASSLGGSYEQYF
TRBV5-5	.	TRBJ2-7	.	TGTGCCAGCAGCTTAGGGGGAGGCTCCTACGAGCAGTACTTC	CASSLGGGSYEQYF
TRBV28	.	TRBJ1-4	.	TGTGCCAGCAGTTTATCCGGGGGCGGGTTGGTGGAAAAACTGTTTTTT	CASSLSGGGLVEKLFF
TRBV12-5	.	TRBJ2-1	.	TGTGCTAGTGGTTTCGGGGATTACTCCTACAATGAGCAGTTCTTC	CASGFGDYSYNEQFF
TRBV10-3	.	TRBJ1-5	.	TGTGCCATCAGTGAGTCTGGGGATTATAGCAATCAGCCCCAGCATTTT	CAISESGDYSNQPQHF
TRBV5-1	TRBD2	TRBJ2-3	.	TGCGCCAGCACTCAGCGGGAGCGGACAGATACGCAGTATTTT	CASTQRERTDTQYF
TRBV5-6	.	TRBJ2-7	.	TGTGCCAGCAGCGAAACAGGTTCCGACTACGAGCAGTACTTC	CASSETGSDYEQYF
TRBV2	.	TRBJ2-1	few	TGTGCCAGCAGTGCCAGCAATGAGCAGTTCTTC	CASSASNEQFF
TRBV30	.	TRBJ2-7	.	TGTGCCTGGAGCCGAAGGGGGGCGGGGTACGAGCAGTACTTC	CAWSRRGAGYEQYF
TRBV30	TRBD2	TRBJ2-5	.	TGTGCCTGGACCCGGGGACTAGCGGGGGGGCTTACGGAGACCCAGTACTTC	CAWTRGLAGGLTETQYF
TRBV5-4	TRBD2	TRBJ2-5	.	TGTATAACTAGGGGACTAGCAGGAGGGGGAGGGGAGACCCAGTACTTC	CITRGLAGGGGETQYF
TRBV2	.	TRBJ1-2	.	TGTGCCAGCAGTGAATCGAATGCACTGGTTGGCTACACCTTC	CASSESNALVGYTF
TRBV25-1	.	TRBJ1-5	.	TGTGCCAGCAGTGAACAGGGCAATCAGCCCCAGCATTTT	CASSEQGNQPQHF
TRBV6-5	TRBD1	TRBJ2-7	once	TGTGCCAGCAGTTTTATACTACCGGGACAGGGAAGCGAGCAGTACTTC	CASSFILPGQGSEQYF
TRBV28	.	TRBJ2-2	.	TGTGCCAGCAGTTTACAGGGGCACGGCGGGGAGCTGTTTTTT	CASSLQGHGGELFF
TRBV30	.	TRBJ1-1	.	TGTGCCTGGAGGGCGGGACTCTCGAACACTGAAGCTTTCTTT	CAWRAGLSNTEAFF
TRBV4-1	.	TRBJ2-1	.	TGCGCCAGCAGCCAAGGGGACCCGACAGGCCCCGTTTACAATGAGCAGTTCTTC	CASSQGDPTGPVYNEQFF
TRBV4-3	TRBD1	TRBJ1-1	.	TGCGCCAGCAGACCGACAGGGGGCAGCTCTGAAGCTTTCTTT	CASRPTGGSSEAFF
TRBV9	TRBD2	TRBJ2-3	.	TGTGCCAGCAGCGTAGGGAGTAGCGGGGGGCCTAGCACAGATACGCAGTATTTT	CASSVGSSGGPSTDTQYF
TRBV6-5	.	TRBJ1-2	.	TGTGCCAGCAGTTACTCGAACCAGGTCTGGGGCTACACCTTC	CASSYSNQVWGYTF
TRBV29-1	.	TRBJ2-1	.	TGCAGCGTTGTGTGGGGGCTCAATGAGCAGTTCTTC	CSVVWGLNEQFF
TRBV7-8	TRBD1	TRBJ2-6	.	TGTGCCAGCACCTTCACAGGGGTAACCTCTGGGGCCAACGTCCTGACTTTC	CASTFTGVTSGANVLTF
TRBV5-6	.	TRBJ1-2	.	TGTGCCAGCAGCTTGGTGACGGAGGGGACTCTGTATGGCTACACCTTC	CASSLVTEGTLYGYTF
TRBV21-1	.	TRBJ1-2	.	TGTGCCAGCAGCAAAGCCTTCTTTCGGACAGTTTTAAACTATGGCTACACCTTC	CASSKAFFRTVLNYGYTF
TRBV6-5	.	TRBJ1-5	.	TGTGCCAGCAGCCAGGACGGCAATAGCAATCAGCCCCAGCATTTT	CASSQDGNSNQPQHF
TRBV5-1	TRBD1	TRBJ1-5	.	TGCGCCAGCAGCGCCGGGCCCGGGGGACAGGGGAGCAATCAGCCCCAGCATTTT	CASSAGPGGQGSNQPQHF
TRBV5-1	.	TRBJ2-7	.	TGCGCCAGCAGCCCGAGGGGCAGCTCCTACGAGCAGTACTTC	CASSPRGSSYEQYF
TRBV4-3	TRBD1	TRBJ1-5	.	TGCGCCAGCAGTACCGGGACAGGGGATAGCAATCAGCCCCAGCATTTT	CASSTGTGDSNQPQHF
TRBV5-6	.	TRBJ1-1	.	TGTGCCAGCAGCGCTGGGGATTTAACTGAAGCTTTCTTT	CASSAGDLTEAFF
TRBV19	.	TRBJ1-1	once	TGTGCCAGTAGTATACACAGGAGGGATATGAACACTGAAGCTTTCTTT	CASSIHRRDMNTEAFF